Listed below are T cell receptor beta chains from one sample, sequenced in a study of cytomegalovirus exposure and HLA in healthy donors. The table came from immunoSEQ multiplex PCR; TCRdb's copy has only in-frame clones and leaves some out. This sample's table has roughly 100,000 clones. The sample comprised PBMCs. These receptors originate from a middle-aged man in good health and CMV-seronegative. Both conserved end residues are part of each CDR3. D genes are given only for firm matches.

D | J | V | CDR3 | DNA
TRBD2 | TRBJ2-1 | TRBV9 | CASSLRAVAGDPRNEQFF | TGTGCCAGCAGCCTGAGAGCGGTAGCGGGAGACCCGAGGAATGAGCAGTTCTTC
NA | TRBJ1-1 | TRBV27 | CASTDYTEAFF | TGTGCCAGCACCGACTACACTGAAGCTTTCTTT
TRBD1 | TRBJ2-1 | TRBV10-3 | CAIRGQESPEQFF | TGTGCCATCAGGGGACAGGAGTCCCCTGAGCAGTTCTTC
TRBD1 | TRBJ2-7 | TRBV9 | CASSVVGQGVNEQYF | TGTGCCAGCAGCGTAGTGGGACAGGGGGTGAACGAGCAGTACTTC
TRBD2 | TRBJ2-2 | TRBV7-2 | CASSLIASGGAGGGELFF | TGTGCCAGCAGCTTAATCGCTAGCGGGGGGGCCGGTGGCGGGGAGCTGTTTTTT
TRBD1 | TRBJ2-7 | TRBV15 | CATSREAGQGIEQYF | TGTGCCACCAGCAGAGAGGCGGGACAGGGAATCGAGCAGTACTTC
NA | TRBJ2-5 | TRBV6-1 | CASSEGRRGVHF | TGTGCCAGCAGTGAAGGGCGGCGGGGAGTCCACTTC
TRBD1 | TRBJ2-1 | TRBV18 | CASSSRDRISYNEQFF | TGTGCCAGCTCATCAAGGGACAGAATCTCCTACAATGAGCAGTTCTTC
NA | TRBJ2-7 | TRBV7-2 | CASSPRWTLAYEQYF | TGTGCCAGCAGCCCCCGCTGGACTTTAGCCTACGAGCAGTACTTC
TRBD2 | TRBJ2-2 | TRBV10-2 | CASRTSGGGTGELFF | TGCGCCAGCAGAACTAGCGGGGGGGGGACCGGGGAGCTGTTTTTT
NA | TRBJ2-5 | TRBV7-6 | CASSLGGGRETQYF | TGTGCCAGCAGCTTGGGGGGGGGCCGTGAGACCCAGTACTTC
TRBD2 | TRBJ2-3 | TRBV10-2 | CASREAGGITDTQYF | TGCGCCAGCAGGGAAGCGGGGGGGATAACAGATACGCAGTATTTT
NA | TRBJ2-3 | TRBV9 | CASNGGSTDTQYF | TGTGCCAGCAATGGCGGTAGCACAGATACGCAGTATTTT
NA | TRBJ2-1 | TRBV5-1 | CASSLGGSGGYNEQFF | TGCGCCAGCAGCTTGGGAGGTAGCGGAGGTTACAATGAGCAGTTCTTC
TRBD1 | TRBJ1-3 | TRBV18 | CASSPSAGGSPGNTIYF | TGTGCCAGCTCACCTTCGGCAGGGGGCAGTCCTGGAAACACCATATATTTT
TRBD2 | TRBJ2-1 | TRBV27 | CASSAPKGRGDNEQFF | TGTGCCAGCAGCGCCCCCAAGGGGAGGGGCGACAATGAGCAGTTCTTC
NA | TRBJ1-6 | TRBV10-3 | CAISAEQGRNSPLHF | TGTGCCATCAGTGCCGAACAGGGCCGTAATTCACCCCTCCACTTT
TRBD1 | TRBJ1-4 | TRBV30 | CAFGQGATNEKLFF | TGTGCCTTCGGACAGGGAGCAACTAATGAAAAACTGTTTTTT
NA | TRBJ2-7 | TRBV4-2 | CASSQTGTYEQYF | TGTGCCAGCAGCCAAACGGGGACCTACGAGCAGTACTTC
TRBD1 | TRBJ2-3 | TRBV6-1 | CASSEAQGATDTQYF | TGTGCCAGCAGTGAAGCGCAGGGGGCGACAGATACGCAGTATTTT
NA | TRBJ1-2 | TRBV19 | CASSISRSTGTNYGYTF | TGTGCCAGTAGTATCAGTAGGTCTACAGGGACTAACTATGGCTACACCTTC
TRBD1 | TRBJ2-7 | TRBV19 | CASSNLGQAYYEQYF | TGTGCCAGTAGTAACCTCGGACAGGCCTACTACGAGCAGTACTTC
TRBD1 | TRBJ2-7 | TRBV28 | CASSRDRGLLEQYF | TGTGCCAGCAGCCGGGACAGGGGCCTGTTGGAGCAGTACTTC
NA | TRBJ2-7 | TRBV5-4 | CASSLAGRPSGNF | TGTGCCAGCAGCTTGGCCGGCAGGCCCTCTGGAAACTTC
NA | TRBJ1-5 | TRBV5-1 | CASSFASEGLSNQPQHF | TGCGCCAGCAGCTTCGCTTCGGAGGGGCTTAGCAATCAGCCCCAGCATTTT
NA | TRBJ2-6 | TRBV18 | CASSPGSSHTPGANVLTF | TGTGCCAGCTCACCCGGTAGCAGTCACACTCCTGGGGCCAACGTCCTGACTTTC
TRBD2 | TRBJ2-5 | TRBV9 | CASSVGVAGVEETQYF | TGTGCCAGCAGCGTAGGAGTAGCGGGAGTAGAAGAGACCCAGTACTTC
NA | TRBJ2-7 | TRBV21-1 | CASSMTSGTGKVREQYF | TGTGCCAGCTCGATGACTAGCGGCACCGGAAAGGTTAGGGAGCAGTACTTC
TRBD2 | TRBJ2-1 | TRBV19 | CASMMTSGSLGNEQFF | TGTGCCAGTATGATGACTAGCGGGAGTCTGGGCAATGAGCAGTTCTTC
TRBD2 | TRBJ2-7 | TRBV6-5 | CASSLGGTSSSYEQYF | TGTGCCAGCAGTTTAGGAGGGACTAGCTCCTCCTACGAGCAGTACTTC
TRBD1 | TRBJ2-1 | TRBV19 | CASVTGGSYNEQFF | TGTGCCAGCGTTACAGGGGGCTCCTACAATGAGCAGTTCTTC
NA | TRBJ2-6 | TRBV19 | CASQDKAGANVLTF | TGTGCCAGCCAGGACAAGGCTGGGGCCAACGTCCTGACTTTC
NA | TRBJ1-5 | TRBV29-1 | CSVDGGTHQPQHF | TGCAGCGTTGATGGAGGAACCCATCAGCCCCAGCATTTT
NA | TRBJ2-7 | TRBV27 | CASSFAAGGYNEQYF | TGTGCCAGCAGTTTCGCGGCAGGGGGGTATAACGAGCAGTACTTC
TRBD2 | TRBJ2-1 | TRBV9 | CASSVTSGLSYNEQFF | TGTGCCAGCAGCGTCACTAGCGGCCTCTCCTACAATGAGCAGTTCTTC
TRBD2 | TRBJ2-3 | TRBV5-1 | CASSLDSGSTDTQYF | TGCGCCAGCAGCTTGGATAGCGGGAGTACAGATACGCAGTATTTT
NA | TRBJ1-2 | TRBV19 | CASSIDRVIGYTF | TGTGCCAGTAGTATAGATCGGGTCATCGGCTACACCTTC
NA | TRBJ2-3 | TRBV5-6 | CASSLGTNTDTQYF | TGTGCCAGCAGCTTGGGGACAAACACAGATACGCAGTATTTT
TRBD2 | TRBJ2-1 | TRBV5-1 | CASRRLSGGERNEQFF | TGCGCCAGCAGACGACTTAGCGGGGGGGAAAGGAATGAGCAGTTCTTC
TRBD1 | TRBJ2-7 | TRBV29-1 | CSVAATGEQYF | TGCAGCGTTGCTGCGACAGGGGAGCAGTACTTC